Following are 29 T cell receptor beta chains from one sample sequenced in a study of low-dose radiotherapy and immunotherapy resistance in tumors. TRAV- and TRBV-specific primers primed first-strand cDNA, covering alpha and beta chains. The TCRs were subjected to amplification over about 19 PCR cycles employing a constant-region primer in conjunction with a V-primer adapter. TCRdb passed the reads through MiXCR, listing each CDR3 protein once. The sample records some 94,000 distinct CDR3 sequences, 20% to 25% being singletons. Time point meaning: after trial treatment. Treatment of the sample: LDRT plus nivolumab, ipilimumab, low-dose cyclophosphamide and aspirin (RACIN trial). The input for sequencing was PBMCs, taken after low-dose radiotherapy plus immunotherapy. These receptors originate from a female donor with ovarian cancer.

The table lists this clonotype with a few counts. The chain has TRBV18 and TRBJ1-3; D is unresolved. The CDR3 totals 15 residues. Germline CDR1 and CDR2: KGHSH and LQKENI. Trimming shortened V by 2 bases and J by 4 bases, and 12 bases separated the two germline ends. The CDR3 here is CASSPRSGPGNTIYF. CDR3 coding DNA: TGTGCCAGCTCACCAAGAAGCGGGCCGGGAAACACCATATATTTT.

This clonotype was detected many times. This rearrangement joins TRBV5-4 to TRBJ2-5; D is perhaps TRBD1 (6 bases). Between the trimmed V and J ends, which lost 4 bases and 2 bases, there was a span of 15 bases. The CDR3 sequence is 15 residues long. The germline CDR1 and CDR2 sequences are SGHNT and YYREEE (reference sequence). This CDR3 reads CASSVGTGRQETQYF. CDR3 nucleotide sequence: TGTGCCAGCAGCGTAGGAACAGGGCGGCAAGAGACCCAGTACTTC.

Regarding this clonotype: A far larger clone is one nucleotide away, so this likely arose from a read error. The chain links TRBV6-8 to TRBJ2-4; the D gene is possibly TRBD1 (6 bases). There are 16 residues in the CDR3. CDR1 is MNHGY, CDR2 SAAAGT, per germline. For the CDR3, the DNA is TGTGCCAGCAGTCACAGGGACCTCCTAGCCAAAAACATTCTGTACTTC. It specifies CASSHRDLLAKNILYF.

This clonotype was observed at least ten times. V and J are TRBV7-8 and TRBJ2-2; D may be TRBD1 (5 bases). V shed 3 bases and J shed 6 bases, with 20 bases lying between them. Germline lookup yields CDR1 SGHVS and CDR2 FQNEAQ. The CDR3 length is 17 residues. CDR3 region: CASSLGQGGLTAGELFF. CDR3 nucleotide sequence: TGTGCCAGCAGCTTGGGGCAGGGTGGTCTAACAGCCGGGGAGCTGTTTTTT.

This clonotype was observed once. The chain links TRBV7-6 to TRBJ1-1; D is ambiguous. The germline CDR1 and CDR2 sequences are SGHVS and FNYEAQ. This CDR3 has 13 amino acids. Between the trimmed V and J ends, which lost 5 bases and 4 bases, there was a span of 11 bases. The CDR3 sequence is CASSGLKTTEAFF. The CDR3 region has the DNA TGTGCCAGCAGCGGACTAAAGACCACTGAAGCTTTCTTT.

This clonotype was seen repeatedly, ten times or more. The chain combines TRBV28 with TRBJ2-3; D may correspond to TRBD1 or TRBD2 (5 bases each). From germline, CDR1 is MDHEN and CDR2 SYDVKM. This CDR3 is 15 amino acids long. V was pared by 5 bases and J by 2 bases, with 14 bases between. CDR3 loop: CASSLYRDVTDTQYF. In nucleotides, the CDR3 is TGTGCCAGCAGTCTCTACCGGGACGTCACAGATACGCAGTATTTT.

This clonotype appeared many times. The chain recombines TRBV7-2 with TRBJ1-5; a possible D gene is TRBD1 (6 bases). CDR3 size: 17 residues. V shed 1 base and J shed 0 bases, with 13 bases lying between them. Germline-derived CDR1 and CDR2 are SGHTA and FQGNSA. CDR3 DNA: TGTGCCAGCAGCTTAGTTGGCAGGGGTTATAGCAATCAGCCCCAGCATTTT. Protein product: CASSLVGRGYSNQPQHF. Based on the CDR3 plus reference TRBV7-2 and TRBJ1-5, the full variable domain is GAGVSQSPSNKVTEKGKDVELRCDPISGHTALYWYRQSLGQGLEFLIYFQGNSAPDKSGLPSDRFSAERTGGSVSTLTIQRTQQEDSAVYLCASSLVGRGYSNQPQHFGDGTRLSIL.

Turning to this clonotype: This likely traces to a read error, being one base from a far larger clone. The chain joins TRBV4-2 to TRBJ2-2; TRBD1 agrees at 7 bases. Germline values: CDR1 LGHNA, CDR2 YNFKEQ. The V gene end was trimmed by 5 bases and the J gene end by 0 bases; junction bases not matched to a gene: 6. The CDR3 extends over 16 amino acids. The CDR3 loop is CASSLGGVTNTGELFF. The CDR3 region has the DNA TGTGCCAGCAGCTTAGGGGGCGTGACGAACACCGGGGAGCTGTTTTTT.

This chain uses TRBV2 with TRBJ2-5, with D possibly matching TRBD2 (7 bases). V was cut by 7 bases and J by 1 base, with 13 bases left in between. The CDR3 has 14 amino acids. Per the germline V gene, CDR1 is SNHLY and CDR2 is FYNNEI. The CDR3 sequence is CASTWGGLQETQYF. For the CDR3, the DNA is TGTGCCAGCACCTGGGGGGGGCTCCAAGAGACCCAGTACTTC. Together with reference TRBV2 and TRBJ2-5, the CDR3 gives the full variable domain: EPEVTQTPSHQVTQMGQEVILRCVPISNHLYFYWYRQILGQKVEFLVSFYNNEISEKSEIFDDQFSVERPDGSNFTLKIRSTKLEDSAMYFCASTWGGLQETQYFGPGTRLLVL.

Remarks on this clonotype: It is likely a read error: a sequence one base away is far more abundant. The gene calls are TRBV28 and TRBJ1-5; 8 positions agree with TRBD1. The germline V gene has CDR1 MDHEN and CDR2 SYDVKM. V shed 8 bases, J shed 6 bases, and the junction held 12 bases outside the gene matches. There are 15 residues in the CDR3. In DNA form, the CDR3 reads TGTGCCAGCGGCTTAGGACAGGGTGTCGGTCAGCCCCAGCATTTT. It translates to CASGLGQGVGQPQHF.

This clonotype was detected many times. The CDR3 DNA follows: TGTGCCAGCAGGGGACAGGGGATGAACCAAGAGACCCAGTACTTC. Protein sequence: CASRGQGMNQETQYF. The rearrangement links TRBV2 to TRBJ2-5, with TRBD1 matching over 10 bases. The CDR3 totals 15 residues. Per germline, CDR1 SNHLY and CDR2 FYNNEI. The junction had 4 bases not matched to a gene; V was cut back by 6 bases and J by 0 bases.

As to this clonotype: It differs at one base from a far larger clone, so likely a read error. The chain couples TRBV5-3 to TRBJ1-1; perhaps TRBD1 as D (6 bases). TRBV5-3 is flagged as an ORF with uncertain function. This CDR3 spans 15 amino acids. CDR3 sequence reads: CASSWGQWGNTEAFF. DNA for the CDR3: TGTGCCAGCAGCTGGGGGCAGTGGGGGAACACTGAAGCTTTCTTT.

This clonotype was recorded at least ten times. This chain uses TRBV10-3 with TRBJ2-3; D unresolved. Looked up from germline, CDR1 is ENHRY and CDR2 is SYGVKD. Deletions cut 5 bases from V and 7 bases from J, with 10 bases between. This CDR3 has 12 amino acids. The CDR3 region is CAISLYMNTQYF. CDR3 bases: TGTGCCATCAGTTTATATATGAATACGCAGTATTTT.

This clonotype was observed a single time. The chain employs TRBV28 and TRBJ2-1, with 13 nucleotides matching TRBD2. This CDR3 comprises 17 residues. The V gene's germline CDR1 is MDHEN and CDR2 SYDVKM. V gave up 3 bases and J gave up 5 bases; unmatched junction bases: 7. The chain's CDR3 is CASSFLPGTSGNNEQFF. As DNA, the CDR3 is TGTGCCAGCAGTTTCCTGCCTGGGACTAGCGGGAACAATGAGCAGTTCTTC.

In its sample, this clonotype was seen many times. The chain employs TRBV2 and TRBJ1-5; maybe TRBD1 (5 bases). The CDR3 extends over 15 amino acids. The germline V and J ends were trimmed by 5 bases and 3 bases, with 14 bases remaining between them. In germline, CDR1 is SNHLY, CDR2 FYNNEI. DNA for the CDR3: TGTGCCAGCAGTTGGGGCAGCCGATTCAATCAGCCCCAGCATTTT. As protein: CASSWGSRFNQPQHF.

V and J are TRBV28 and TRBJ1-2; D ambiguous. The germline gives CDR1 MDHEN, CDR2 SYDVKM. This CDR3 is 15 amino acids long. V lost 3 bases and J 0 bases, leaving 11 bases between the germline ends. CDR3 nucleotides: TGTGCCAGCAGTTTGATGCGGGGTTCTAACTATGGCTACACCTTC. As protein: CASSLMRGSNYGYTF.

Many counts were recorded for this clonotype. V gene TRBV20-1 combines with J gene TRBJ2-3; D may correspond to TRBD1 or TRBD2 (5 bases each). V shed 4 bases and J shed 0 bases, with 14 bases lying between them. Germline loops: CDR1 DFQATT, CDR2 SNEGSKA (reference sequence). CDR3 length equals 15 residues. CDR3: CSATTGRESTDTQYF. The CDR3 region has the DNA TGCAGTGCTACAACGGGACGGGAAAGCACAGATACGCAGTATTTT.

This clonotype has a count of ten or more. The chain employs TRBV7-8 and TRBJ2-7; 13 bases are shared with TRBD2. This CDR3 spans 15 amino acids. In germline, CDR1 is SGHVS, CDR2 FQNEAQ. V was pared by 3 bases and J by 3 bases, with 2 bases of the junction left unmatched. The CDR3 loop is CASSFRTSGSYEQYF. The CDR3, as DNA: TGTGCCAGCAGCTTTAGGACTAGCGGGAGCTACGAGCAGTACTTC.

This clonotype was seen many times. This rearrangement joins TRBV25-1 to TRBJ2-4, with a possible D match to TRBD2 (6 bases). CDR3 length: 16 residues. Germline CDR1 and CDR2: MGHDK and SYGVNS. Trimming took 4 bases from V and 2 from J, leaving 15 bases between them. DNA for the CDR3: TGTGCCAGCAGTGGAATTTCTAGCGTAACCAAAAACATTCAGTACTTC. It codes for CASSGISSVTKNIQYF.

This clonotype was found many times. V usage is TRBV29-1 and J usage is TRBJ2-1; 9 nucleotides align to TRBD1. Germline CDR1 SQVTM, CDR2 ANQGSEA. V lost 5 bases to trimming and J lost 2 bases; unmatched junction nucleotides: 1. The CDR3 extends over 13 amino acids. The CDR3 coding sequence is TGCAGCGTTAGACAGGGGGCCTACAATGAGCAGTTCTTC. Translation: CSVRQGAYNEQFF.

This clonotype was observed at least ten times. This chain uses TRBV2 with TRBJ1-4; D gene unclear. This CDR3 has 12 residues. Germline loops: CDR1 SNHLY, CDR2 FYNNEI. V was pared by 4 bases and J by 8 bases, with 8 bases between. The CDR3 sequence is CASSVVREKLFF. CDR3 in DNA: TGTGCCAGCAGTGTCGTAAGAGAAAAACTGTTTTTT. Variable domain in full (rest from reference TRBV2 and TRBJ1-4): EPEVTQTPSHQVTQMGQEVILRCVPISNHLYFYWYRQILGQKVEFLVSFYNNEISEKSEIFDDQFSVERPDGSNFTLKIRSTKLEDSAMYFCASSVVREKLFFGSGTQLSVL.

The V and J genes are TRBV6-2 or TRBV6-3 and TRBJ2-6, with 12 bases aligning to TRBD2. V lost 7 bases and J lost 3; bases outside the gene matches: 7. CDR1 is MNHEY, CDR2 SVGEGT, per germline. The CDR3 extends over 17 amino acids. CDR3 in amino acids: CASKTSGSISGANVLTF. The CDR3 DNA sequence: TGTGCCAGCAAGACTAGCGGGAGTATCAGTGGGGCCAACGTCCTGACTTTC.

This sequence joins TRBV28 and TRBJ1-1; no definite D call. V was shortened by 2 bases and J by 4 bases, with 5 bases between the two germline ends. CDR3 length: 12 residues. Germline V CDR1 and CDR2: MDHEN, SYDVKM. The CDR3 region has the DNA TGTGCCAGCAGTTTAAAGGGCACTGAAGCTTTCTTT. It encodes CASSLKGTEAFF.

This clonotype was counted many times. V and J are TRBV5-6 and TRBJ2-3; 12 nucleotides match TRBD2. Germline V CDR1 and CDR2: SGHDT, YYEEEE. This CDR3 contains 18 residues. V was pared by 4 bases and J by 5 bases, with 14 bases of the junction left unmatched. In DNA form, the CDR3 reads TGTGCCAGCAGCCGATTAAGTCGGACTAGCGGGGAAGGAGATACGCAGTATTTT. Protein: CASSRLSRTSGEGDTQYF.

This clonotype was seen ten or more times. This chain joins TRBV7-2 and TRBJ1-1; no reliable D call. Per germline, CDR1 SGHTA and CDR2 FQGNSA. This CDR3 is 16 amino acids long. Trimming left V 5 bases short and J 0 bases short, with 16 bases between. CDR3 nucleotide sequence: TGTGCCAGCAGCCGAGGTCCGGGAACACTGAACACTGAAGCTTTCTTT. This sequence encodes CASSRGPGTLNTEAFF.

With regard to this clonotype: This likely stems from a read error, as it lies one base from a far larger clone. V gene TRBV6-6 combines with J gene TRBJ2-7; 7 bases align to TRBD2. The CDR3 is 15 residues long. The germline gives CDR1 MNHNY, CDR2 SVGAGI (reference sequence). V was pared by 7 bases and J by 7 bases, with 16 bases of the junction left unmatched. The CDR3 DNA reads TGTGCCAGCACCGAACTAGCGATCTCCTACAATGAGCAGTACTTC. Translated: CASTELAISYNEQYF.

The chain joins TRBV25-1 to TRBJ2-2; 8 nucleotides agree with TRBD2. The trim removed 4 bases at V and 7 bases at J, leaving 17 bases unmatched. The CDR3 is made up of 18 amino acids. From germline, CDR1 is MGHDK and CDR2 SYGVNS. CDR3 bases: TGTGCCAGCAGTGGTACCCGCCCCATTAGCGGGACGGGCGGGGAGCTGTTTTTT. This gives the protein CASSGTRPISGTGGELFF.

The chain carries TRBV28 and TRBJ2-7, with 9 bases that match TRBD1. CDR3 size: 15 residues. CDR1 and CDR2 (germline): MDHEN, SYDVKM. Germline trimming cut 2 bases from V and 5 bases from J; bases unmatched to any gene: 7. The CDR3 sequence is CASSLTGGERDEQYF. In DNA form, the CDR3 reads TGTGCCAGCAGTTTAACAGGGGGCGAGAGAGACGAGCAGTACTTC.

This clonotype was picked up many times. This chain connects TRBV24-1 to TRBJ2-2, with 7 bases lining up with TRBD1. The V segment lost 3 bases and the J segment 6 bases; nucleotides outside the gene matches: 6. This CDR3 has 15 residues. The germline gives CDR1 KGHDR, CDR2 SFDVKD. CDR3 sequence reads: CATSDRQGVPGELFF. As DNA, the CDR3 is TGTGCCACCAGTGATCGACAGGGCGTCCCCGGGGAGCTGTTTTTT.